This TCR beta chain was found in a study of blood T cell repertoires in COVID-19 (dated by TCRdb to the early 2020s). Background on the whole study: Samples from collaborators originated in the United States, Italy and Spain and spanned both the acute and convalescent phases of COVID-19. Where HLA class I and class II types were available, the types were taken from metadata supplied by the sample provider, not from assay-based typing. A de-identified subject ID, COVID-19 status, age in years and sex were almost always included in the sample metadata. The samples were drawn from the first 160 participants of the ongoing ImmuneRACE study and from under 1,500 subjects provided by 6 global collaborators. The material from the prospective study consisted of cDNA or gDNA derived from T cells, B-cell-depleted T cells, or PBMCs. The repertoires were released in a freely available public database intended as a resource for research on the immune response to SARS-CoV-2. The dataset comprised deeply sampled blood TCRbeta repertoires from subjects exposed to, actively infected with, or recovered from COVID-19.

The immunoSEQ Assay, a bias-controlled multiplex PCR, was used to amplify TCRbeta CDR3 regions from genomic DNA. The original methods were these. The number of nucleated cells in each sample was estimated from the amplification of reference gene primers within the assay. To quantify the absolute abundance of each unique TCRbeta CDR3 rearrangement, sequence reads were collapsed and filtered. For each sample, productive Simpson clonality was calculated as the square root of Simpson's diversity index over productive rearrangements. The table comes from immuneACCESS by way of TCRdb, which keeps in-frame sequences with V and J called. Part of the clones is missing from these tables; in studies checked, under half for an unresolved V gene and the rest for unknown reasons. D and trimming come from the DNA, and the V and J calls and clone size come from that table. The sample table holds 150,000 to 200,000 clones, of which around four fifths were seen once. The ten largest clones add up to 15% to 20% of the sample.

At the junction V is shortened by 2 bases and J by 0 bases, with 8 bases in between. Looking up the germline V gene yields CDR1 SGHNT and CDR2 YENEEA. Taken from cysteine to phenylalanine, the CDR3 has 14 residues. CDR3 DNA is the only sequence kept; it has 42 bases, read in frame from the first base. General conclusions and limits of the study: How much clinical and demographic metadata was included differed by source and by participant, and the metadata was provided uncurated.

Each collaborating institution followed its own protocols to collect whole blood in K2EDTA tubes. For TCRbeta analysis, collaborator samples were shipped as frozen whole blood, as isolated PBMCs, or as DNA extracted from either sample type. In the case of this clone: This clone's antigen is unknown. There are no base qualities to consult, and no much larger clone falls within one base.

The TCR sequence derives from a woman at least 80 years old with acute or convalescent COVID-19. The sample comprised peripheral blood. The rearranged segments are TRBV11-3 and TRBJ2-7; no D gene can be assigned with confidence. The nucleotide sequence reads as follows: TGTGCCAGCAGCTTAAATCAGAACTCCTACGAGCAGTACTTC. This yields the protein CASSLNQNSYEQYF.